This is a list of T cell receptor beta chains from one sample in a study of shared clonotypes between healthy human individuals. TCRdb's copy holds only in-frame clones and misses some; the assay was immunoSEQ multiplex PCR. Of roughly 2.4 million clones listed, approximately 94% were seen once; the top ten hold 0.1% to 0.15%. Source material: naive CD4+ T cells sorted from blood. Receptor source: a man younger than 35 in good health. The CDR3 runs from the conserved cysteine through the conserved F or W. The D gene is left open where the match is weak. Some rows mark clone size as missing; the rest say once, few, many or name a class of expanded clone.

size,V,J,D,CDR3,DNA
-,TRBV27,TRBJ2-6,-,CASSLEGSGANVLTF,TGTGCCAGCAGTTTAGAAGGCTCTGGGGCCAACGTCCTGACTTTC
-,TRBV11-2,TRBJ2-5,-,CASSPDTGPQETQYF,TGTGCCAGCAGCCCTGACACTGGTCCCCAAGAGACCCAGTACTTC
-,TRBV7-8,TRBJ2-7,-,CASSRLDEQYF,TGTGCCAGCAGTCGACTGGACGAGCAGTACTTC
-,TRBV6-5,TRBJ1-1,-,CATSPRATLNTEAFF,TGTGCCACCTCCCCCCGGGCGACATTGAACACTGAAGCTTTCTTT
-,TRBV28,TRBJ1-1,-,CASSLEGGRGTEAFF,TGTGCCAGCAGTTTAGAGGGGGGGCGAGGCACTGAAGCTTTCTTT
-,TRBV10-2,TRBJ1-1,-,CASNSIGRLNTEAFF,TGCGCCAGCAACTCCATCGGCAGGCTGAACACTGAAGCTTTCTTT
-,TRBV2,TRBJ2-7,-,CASSESGFIDEQYF,TGTGCCAGCAGTGAGTCGGGATTTATTGACGAGCAGTACTTC
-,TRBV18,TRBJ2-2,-,CASSPRNRDRGNQNTGELFF,TGTGCCAGCTCACCACGAAACAGAGACAGAGGGAATCAGAACACCGGGGAGCTGTTTTTT
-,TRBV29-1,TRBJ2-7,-,CSVAGLYGGMRDEQYF,TGCAGCGTTGCCGGACTATACGGGGGTATGCGCGACGAGCAGTACTTC
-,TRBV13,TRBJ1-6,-,CASSLGTGSLGNSPLHF,TGTGCCAGCAGCTTAGGGACAGGATCTTTGGGTAATTCACCCCTCCACTTT
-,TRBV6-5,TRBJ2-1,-,CASNFGAGGEQFF,-
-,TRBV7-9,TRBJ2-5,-,CASSRPTGQETQYF,TGTGCCAGCAGCCGCCCGACTGGGCAAGAGACCCAGTACTTC
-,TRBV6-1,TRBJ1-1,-,CASSVGLGPPGGAFF,TGTGCCAGCAGTGTAGGGTTGGGGCCCCCTGGCGGAGCTTTCTTT
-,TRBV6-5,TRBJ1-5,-,CASSPRQDSNQPQHF,TGTGCCAGCAGTCCCCGACAGGATAGCAATCAGCCCCAGCATTTT
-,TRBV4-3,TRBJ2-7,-,CASSQDPRSSYEQYF,TGCGCCAGCAGCCAAGACCCTAGGAGCTCCTACGAGCAGTACTTC
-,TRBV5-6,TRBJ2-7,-,CASSSPLDPHRQYF,TGTGCCAGCAGCTCCCCGTTGGACCCACATCGGCAGTACTTC
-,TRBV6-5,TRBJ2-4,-,CASSRGQTGQNIQYF,TGTGCCAGCAGTCGCGGACAGACCGGGCAAAACATTCAGTACTTC
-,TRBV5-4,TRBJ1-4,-,CASSLDGRVGEKLFF,TGTGCCAGCAGCTTGGACGGCAGGGTCGGGGAAAAACTGTTTTTT
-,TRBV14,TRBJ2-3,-,CASSQANRVTDTQYF,TGTGCCAGCAGCCAAGCCAACAGGGTAACAGATACGCAGTATTTT
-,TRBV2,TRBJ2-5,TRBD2,CASRAGVETQYF,TGTGCCTCCAGAGCGGGAGTAGAGACCCAGTACTTC
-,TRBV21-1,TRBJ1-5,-,CASSARGHNQPQHF,TGTGCCAGCAGCGCCAGGGGGCACAATCAGCCCCAGCATTTT
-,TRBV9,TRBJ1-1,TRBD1,CASSETGGTSAFF,TGTGCCAGCAGCGAGACAGGGGGCACTTCGGCTTTCTTT
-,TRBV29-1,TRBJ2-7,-,CSGGQSTYEQYF,TGCAGCGGAGGACAGTCGACCTACGAGCAGTACTTC
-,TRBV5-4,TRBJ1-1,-,CASSRIQGMNTEAFF,TGTGCCAGCAGCCGAATACAGGGAATGAACACTGAAGCTTTCTTT
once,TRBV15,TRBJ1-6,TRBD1,CATSRSQGGHSSYNSPLHF,TGTGCCACCAGCAGGTCGCAGGGGGGGCACAGCTCCTATAATTCACCCCTCCACTTT
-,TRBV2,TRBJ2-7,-,CATRSDSYEQYF,TGTGCCACACGTAGCGACTCCTACGAGCAGTACTTC
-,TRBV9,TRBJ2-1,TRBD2,CASSVSSGPGLEQFF,TGTGCCAGCAGCGTTTCTAGCGGCCCGGGCCTTGAGCAGTTCTTC
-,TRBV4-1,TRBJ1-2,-,CASSQETGAYNYGYTF,TGCGCCAGCAGCCAAGAGACAGGCGCATATAACTATGGCTACACCTTC
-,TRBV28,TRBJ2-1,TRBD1,CASSTTGTGTLYNEQFF,TGTGCCAGCAGCACAACCGGGACAGGGACTCTCTACAATGAGCAGTTCTTC
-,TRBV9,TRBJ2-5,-,CASSEGTYRQETQYF,TGTGCCAGCAGCGAAGGGACTTACCGCCAAGAGACCCAGTACTTC
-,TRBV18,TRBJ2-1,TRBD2,CASSPGLVGHEQFF,TGTGCCAGCTCACCAGGACTAGTTGGTCATGAGCAGTTCTTC
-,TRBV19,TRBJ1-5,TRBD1,CASSSWTGPNQPQHF,TGTGCCAGTAGTTCCTGGACAGGGCCTAATCAGCCCCAGCATTTT
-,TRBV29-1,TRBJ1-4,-,CSVEVGSGRINEKLFF,TGCAGCGTTGAAGTGGGTTCAGGGAGGATTAATGAAAAACTGTTTTTT
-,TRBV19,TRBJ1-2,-,CATAALGQNIGYGYTF,TGTGCCACCGCCGCGTTGGGGCAGAATATCGGCTATGGCTACACCTTC
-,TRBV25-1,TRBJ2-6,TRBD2,CASSGSSGSSGANVLTF,TGTGCCAGCAGTGGATCTAGCGGAAGCTCTGGGGCCAACGTCCTGACTTTC
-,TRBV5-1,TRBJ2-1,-,CASSLGPVGESGAEQFF,TGCGCCAGCAGCTTGGGGCCCGTCGGGGAATCCGGGGCTGAGCAGTTCTTC
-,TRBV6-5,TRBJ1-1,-,CASSYSTAVTFF,TGTGCCAGCAGTTACTCGACGGCGGTAACTTTCTTT
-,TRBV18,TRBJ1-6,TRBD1,CASSPPTGRDSPLHF,TGTGCCAGCTCACCACCGACAGGGCGGGATTCACCCCTCCACTTT
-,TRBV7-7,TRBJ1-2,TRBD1,CASSPRDRGHGYTF,TGTGCTAGCAGCCCCCGGGACAGGGGCCATGGCTACACCTTC
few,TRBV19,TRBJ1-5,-,CASSIGRESNQPQHF,TGTGCCAGTAGTATAGGACGGGAAAGCAATCAGCCCCAGCATTTT
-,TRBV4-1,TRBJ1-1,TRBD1,CASSQDPSRGLGATEAFF,TGCGCCAGCAGCCAAGATCCGTCTAGGGGGCTTGGAGCCACTGAAGCTTTCTTT
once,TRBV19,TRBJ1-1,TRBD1,CASSMTGTVNTEAFF,TGTGCCAGTAGTATGACCGGGACAGTGAACACTGAAGCTTTCTTT
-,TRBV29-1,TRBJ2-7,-,CSVRGLSYEQYF,TGCAGCGTCCGGGGTCTATCCTACGAGCAGTACTTC